Detailed here is one T cell receptor (beta chain). It has no known antigen specificity. Base qualities are not recorded, but no much larger clone differs from it by a single base. Taken from cysteine to phenylalanine, the CDR3 has 15 residues. Left in the record is the CDR3 DNA by itself, 45 bases read in frame from the first base. V is shortened by 0 bases, J by 2 bases, and the region joining them spans 11 bases. The germline V gene encodes CDR1 SGHVS and CDR2 FQNEAQ. For sequencing of the TCRbeta CDR3 region, genomic DNA was extracted from the sorted cells. The immunoSEQ Assay was used for sequencing of TCRbeta CDR3 regions. TCRdb re-hosts the immuneACCESS table, in-frame sequences only. Its copies lack some clones; in the studies checked, an unresolved V gene accounts for under half of them, and the cause for the rest is not known. Counted in this sample were 60,000 to 75,000 clones; roughly 84% of them appeared once. Roughly 7.9% of the sample is held by the ten biggest clonotypes.

The data originate from a study of OX40 agonist ivuxolimab in advanced cancers. About the investigation overall: The costimulatory receptor OX40 (CD134) was targeted by ivuxolimab, a fully human IgG2 agonistic monoclonal antibody. Prior anti-PD-1, anti-PD-L1 or anti-CTLA-4 therapy was permitted, and 40% to 50% of dose-escalation patients had received checkpoint inhibitors. A male proportion of nearly 85% and a mean age of approximately 55 years, ranging from 23 to 79, were recorded for the dose-escalation cohort. Among the 52 dose-escalation patients, about 20 had hepatocellular carcinoma, 15 or so melanoma, 9 renal cell carcinoma and 9 head and neck cancer. Partial responses were achieved by three dose-escalation patients, of whom one had hepatocellular carcinoma and two had cutaneous melanoma. Intravenous ivuxolimab was administered to patients every 2 weeks at six dose levels: 0.01, 0.1, 0.3, 1.5, 3 and 10 mg/kg. The paper covers the monotherapy dose-escalation part of the phase I ivuxolimab trial, which included N of about 50 patients. The point of sequencing TCRbeta in the periphery was to test whether ivuxolimab changed TCR sequence diversity and drove clonal T-cell expansion.

The trial excluded patients who had a history of autoimmune disease or who were on systemic immunosuppression. Peripheral blood for TCR sequencing was drawn from every dose cohort at baseline, at cycle 4 day 1 and at cycle 7 day 1. Samples were obtained from an open-label, multicenter, first-in-human phase I dose-escalation trial of ivuxolimab. Adults with locally advanced or metastatic melanoma, renal cell carcinoma, hepatocellular carcinoma or head and neck squamous cell carcinoma were enrolled in the trial. Before TCR sequencing, CD4+ and CD8+ T cells were separately sorted from peripheral blood. Paper-wide results and their limitations: In the 0.1-3.0 mg/kg groups, partial responders had among the lowest normalized peripheral clonal expansion, particularly in CD8+ T cells. At doses of 0.1 to 3.0 mg/kg, clonal expansion of both CD4+ and CD8+ blood T cells was observed from baseline to week 6. Antigen specificity was not determined for the clonally expanded peripheral T cells. After ivuxolimab, more expanded clones were found on average in CD8+ T cells than in CD4+ T cells. Low levels of normalized T-cell clonal expansion were also seen in some patients who did not respond.

This TCR derives from an adult with an advanced solid tumor such as melanoma, head and neck, liver or kidney cancer. The source material was CD4+ or CD8+ T cells sorted from blood, sampled in a trial of the OX40 agonist ivuxolimab. The rearranged chain carries TRBV7-8 and TRBJ2-7, with no confidently assigned D gene. The DNA reads TGTGCCAGCAGCTTAGCGCTTGCAGTTACCTACGAGCAGTACTTC. The translation is CASSLALAVTYEQYF. This CDR3, with the reference TRBV7-8 and TRBJ2-7 proteins standing in past its ends, gives the full variable domain GAGVSQSPRYKVAKRGQDVALRCDPISGHVSLFWYQQALGQGPEFLTYFQNEAQLDKSGLPSDRFFAERPEGSVSTLKIQRTQQEDSAVYLCASSLALAVTYEQYFGPGTRLTVT.